These 15 T cell receptor beta chains originate from one sample sequenced in a study of CD8+ T cells in alopecia areata. Treatment: oral pan-JAK inhibitor, 5-10 mg twice daily. RNA extraction was followed by reverse transcription into cDNA, which acted as the sequencing template. The assay was immunoSEQ multiplex PCR, and TCRdb's table has in-frame clones only and misses some. The sample shows over 85,000 clones, around 55% of them seen only once. Sequencing used CD8+ T cells sorted from blood, obtained at week 4, from a patient treated with tofacitinib. All receptors derive from a human donor with alopecia areata.

The table lists this clone with a few counts. The chain links TRBV15 to TRBJ1-6, with TRBD1 matching over 9 bases. The CDR3 contains 15 residues. V lost 1 base to trimming and J lost 9 bases; unmatched junction nucleotides: 4. The V gene's germline CDR1 is LNHNV and CDR2 YYDKDF (reference sequence). The CDR3 DNA reads TGTGCCACCAGCAGAGCGACGGACAGGGGTTCACCCCTCCACTTT. This encodes CATSRATDRGSPLHF.

V and J are TRBV4-3 and TRBJ1-5; D is uncertain. Germline CDR1 LGHNA, CDR2 YSLEER. The length of the CDR3 is 14 residues. Trimming shortened V by 0 bases and J by 4 bases, and 7 bases separated the two germline ends. The CDR3 loop reads CASSQDRVNQPQHF. The CDR3 coding sequence is TGCGCCAGCAGCCAAGATAGGGTGAATCAGCCCCAGCATTTT.

This chain joins TRBV5-6 and TRBJ1-5; D is unresolved. The germline V gene has CDR1 SGHDT and CDR2 YYEEEE. The ends were cut back, 2 bases at V and 6 bases at J, with 9 bases in the middle. This CDR3 comprises 13 residues. The CDR3 coding sequence is TGTGCCAGCAGCTTTATGGAAGGTCAGCCCCAGCATTTT. Protein product: CASSFMEGQPQHF.

The J gene is TRBJ2-3, the V gene TRBV7-6; TRBD2 agrees at 7 bases. The CDR3 is 14 amino acids. CDR1 is SGHVS and CDR2 is FNYEAQ in the germline V gene. V was clipped by 1 base and J by 4 bases; unmatched bases: 2. The CDR3 sequence is CASSLVGGADTQYF. CDR3 DNA: TGTGCCAGCAGCTTAGTGGGAGGGGCAGATACGCAGTATTTT.

The genes are TRBV5-1 and TRBJ2-7, with 9 bases fitting TRBD1. Trimming removed 0 bases from V and 4 bases from J; junction bases left unmatched: 8. The germline CDR1 and CDR2 sequences are SGHRS and YFSETQ. The CDR3 has 16 amino acids. CDR3 DNA sequence: TGCGCCAGCAGCTTGGCCCCTACCGGACAGGGGTACGAGCAGTACTTC. It is translated as CASSLAPTGQGYEQYF.

This clone ranks as medium-sized. J is TRBJ2-1 and V is TRBV19; tentatively, D is TRBD2 (6 bases). The CDR3 consists of 14 residues. Germline assignment: CDR1 LNHDA and CDR2 SQIVND (reference sequence). Trimming stripped 7 bases from V and 0 bases from J, with 10 bases between. CDR3 bases: TGTGCCAGTAACCAGGGAGGCTCCTACAATGAGCAGTTCTTC. The encoded protein is CASNQGGSYNEQFF. The complete variable domain, with remaining parts taken from reference TRBV19 and TRBJ2-1, reads DGGITQSPKYLFRKEGQNVTLSCEQNLNHDAMYWYRQDPGQGLRLIYYSQIVNDFQKGDIAEGYSVSREKKESFPLTVTSAQKNPTAFYLCASNQGGSYNEQFFGPGTRLTVL.

CDR3 sequence reads: CASSLSDRDYEQYF. CDR3 coding DNA: TGCGCCAGCAGCTTATCAGACAGGGACTACGAGCAGTACTTC. The chain carries TRBV5-1 and TRBJ2-7, with 7 bases identical to TRBD1. This CDR3 is 14 amino acids long. Germline V CDR1 and CDR2: SGHRS, YFSETQ. The J segment lost 3 bases and the V segment lost 2 bases, leaving 5 bases of the junction unmatched.

The rearrangement uses TRBV29-1 and TRBJ1-2; 8 bases are a match to TRBD1. V was pared by 2 bases and J by 3 bases, with 5 bases of the junction left unmatched. CDR3 length: 14 amino acids. CDR1 SQVTM and CDR2 ANQGSEA come from the germline V gene. Written as DNA, the CDR3 is TGCAGCGTTGAATTCAGGGGGCAAGACTATGGCTACACCTTC. Its protein is CSVEFRGQDYGYTF.

The V gene is TRBV25-1, the J gene TRBJ1-1; D unclear. CDR1 is MGHDK and CDR2 is SYGVNS in the germline V gene. Trimming cost V 3 bases and J 1 base, with 9 bases left between them. This CDR3 contains 14 residues. CDR3 sequence reads: CASSELSENTEAFF. CDR3 sequence (DNA): TGTGCCAGCAGTGAGTTGTCGGAGAACACTGAAGCTTTCTTT.

This clone turned up a few times. CDR3 DNA sequence: TGCGCCAGCAGCTTGTGGGGCCTAGCGGGAGGATACTACAATGAGCAGTTCTTC. Residues: CASSLWGLAGGYYNEQFF. The chain is built from TRBV5-1 and TRBJ2-1; 11 bases line up with TRBD2. The CDR3 runs 18 residues. Per the germline V gene, CDR1 is SGHRS and CDR2 is YFSETQ. Trimming removed 1 base from V and 3 bases from J; junction bases left unmatched: 9.

The chain combines TRBV9 with TRBJ2-7; the D is unclear. CDR3 length equals 12 residues. The ends were cut back, 7 bases at V and 3 bases at J, with 11 bases in the middle. The germline CDR1 and CDR2 sequences are SGDLS and YYNGEE. The CDR3 DNA is TGTGCCAGCGGTGGGATTAACTACGAGCAGTACTTC. Translating gives CASGGINYEQYF.

The chain joins TRBV11-2 to TRBJ2-5; D may be TRBD2 (6 bases). The V gene lost 3 bases and the J gene lost 4 bases, with 9 bases spanning the gap. Germline V gene data show CDR1 as SGHAT and CDR2 as FQNNGV. The CDR3 has 13 amino acids. The CDR3 sequence is CASSLTAGETQYF. CDR3 coding DNA: TGTGCCAGCAGCTTGACAGCGGGAGAGACCCAGTACTTC. The full variable domain, rest sourced from reference TRBV11-2 and TRBJ2-5, is EAGVAQSPRYKIIEKRQSVAFWCNPISGHATLYWYQQILGQGPKLLIQFQNNGVVDDSQLPKDRFSAERLKGVDSTLKIQPAKLEDSAVYLCASSLTAGETQYFGPGTRLLVL.

The V gene is TRBV5-1, the J gene TRBJ1-1; D is perhaps TRBD1 (6 bases). V lost 0 bases, J lost 3 bases, and 9 bases lay in between. This CDR3 is 14 amino acids long. Germline CDR1 reads SGHRS; CDR2 reads YFSETQ. The CDR3 loop reads CASSLVEGDTEAFF. In DNA form, the CDR3 reads TGCGCCAGCAGCTTGGTTGAGGGGGACACTGAAGCTTTCTTT.

This clone was detected a few times. The V gene is TRBV28, the J gene TRBJ1-5; 9 nucleotides align to TRBD1. The CDR3 covers 13 residues. Trimming removed 8 bases from V and 6 bases from J; junction bases left unmatched: 5. The V gene's germline CDR1 is MDHEN and CDR2 SYDVKM. This chain's CDR3 is CASWGTGLQPQHF. In nucleotides, the CDR3 is TGTGCCAGCTGGGGGACAGGGCTTCAGCCCCAGCATTTT.

The chain has TRBV2 and TRBJ1-6; 7 positions agree with TRBD1. Germline CDR1 reads SNHLY; CDR2 reads FYNNEI. The CDR3 consists of 14 residues. Trimming cost V 7 bases and J 3 bases; bases outside gene matches: 3. The CDR3 reads CASNGQDYNSPLHF. The CDR3 coding sequence is TGTGCCAGCAATGGACAGGACTATAATTCACCCCTCCACTTT.